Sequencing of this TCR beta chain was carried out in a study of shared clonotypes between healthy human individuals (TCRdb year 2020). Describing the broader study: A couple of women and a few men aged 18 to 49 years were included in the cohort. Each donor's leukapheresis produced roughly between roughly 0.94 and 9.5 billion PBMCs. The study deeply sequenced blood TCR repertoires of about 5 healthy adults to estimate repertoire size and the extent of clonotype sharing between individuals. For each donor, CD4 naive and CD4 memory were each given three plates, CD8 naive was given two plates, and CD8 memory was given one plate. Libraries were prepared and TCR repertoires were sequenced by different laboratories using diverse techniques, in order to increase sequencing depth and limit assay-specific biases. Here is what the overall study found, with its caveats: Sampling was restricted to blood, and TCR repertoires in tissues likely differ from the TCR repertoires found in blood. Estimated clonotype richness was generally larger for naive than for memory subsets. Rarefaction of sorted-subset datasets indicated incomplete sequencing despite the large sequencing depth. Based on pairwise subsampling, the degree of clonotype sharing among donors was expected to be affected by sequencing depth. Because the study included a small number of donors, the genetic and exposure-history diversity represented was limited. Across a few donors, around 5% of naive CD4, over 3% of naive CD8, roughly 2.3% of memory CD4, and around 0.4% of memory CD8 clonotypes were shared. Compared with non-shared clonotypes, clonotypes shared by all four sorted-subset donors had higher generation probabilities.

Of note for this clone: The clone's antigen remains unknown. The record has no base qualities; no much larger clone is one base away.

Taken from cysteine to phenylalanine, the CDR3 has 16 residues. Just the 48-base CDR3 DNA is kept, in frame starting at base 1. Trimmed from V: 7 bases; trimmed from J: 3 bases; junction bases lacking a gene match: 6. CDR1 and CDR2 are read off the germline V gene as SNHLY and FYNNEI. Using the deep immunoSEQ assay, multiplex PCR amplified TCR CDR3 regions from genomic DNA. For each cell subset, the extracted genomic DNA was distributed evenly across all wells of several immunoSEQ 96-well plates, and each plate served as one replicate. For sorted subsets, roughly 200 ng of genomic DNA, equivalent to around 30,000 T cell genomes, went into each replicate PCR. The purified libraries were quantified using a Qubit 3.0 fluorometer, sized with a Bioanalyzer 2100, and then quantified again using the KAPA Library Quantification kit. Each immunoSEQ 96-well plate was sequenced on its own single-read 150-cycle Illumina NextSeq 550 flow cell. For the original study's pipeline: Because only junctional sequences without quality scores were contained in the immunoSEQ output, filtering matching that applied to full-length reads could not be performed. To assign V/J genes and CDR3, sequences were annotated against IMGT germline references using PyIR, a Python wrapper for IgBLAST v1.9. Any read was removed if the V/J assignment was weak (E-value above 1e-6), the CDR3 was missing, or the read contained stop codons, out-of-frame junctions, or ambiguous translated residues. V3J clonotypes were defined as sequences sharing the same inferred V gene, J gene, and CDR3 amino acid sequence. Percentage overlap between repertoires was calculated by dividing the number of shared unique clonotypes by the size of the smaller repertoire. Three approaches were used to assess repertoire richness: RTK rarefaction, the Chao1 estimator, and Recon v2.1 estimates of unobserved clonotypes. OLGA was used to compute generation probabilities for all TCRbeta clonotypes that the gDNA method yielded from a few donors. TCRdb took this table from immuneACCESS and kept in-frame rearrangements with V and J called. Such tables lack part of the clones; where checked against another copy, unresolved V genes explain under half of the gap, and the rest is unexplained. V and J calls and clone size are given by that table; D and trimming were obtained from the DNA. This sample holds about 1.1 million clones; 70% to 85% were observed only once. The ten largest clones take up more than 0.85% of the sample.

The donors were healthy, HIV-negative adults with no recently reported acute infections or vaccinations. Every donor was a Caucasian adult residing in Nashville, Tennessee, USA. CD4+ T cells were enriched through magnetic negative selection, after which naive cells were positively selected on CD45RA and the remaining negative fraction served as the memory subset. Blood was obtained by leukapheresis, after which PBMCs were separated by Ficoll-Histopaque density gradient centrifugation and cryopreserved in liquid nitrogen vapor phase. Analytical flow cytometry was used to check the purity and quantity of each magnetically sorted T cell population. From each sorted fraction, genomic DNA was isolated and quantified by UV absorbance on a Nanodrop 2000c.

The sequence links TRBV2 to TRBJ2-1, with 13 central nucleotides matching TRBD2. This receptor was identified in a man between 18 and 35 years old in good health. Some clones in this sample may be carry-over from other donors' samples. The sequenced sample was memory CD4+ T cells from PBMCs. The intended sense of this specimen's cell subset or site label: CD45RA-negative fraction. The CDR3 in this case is CASKGTSGTFYNEQFF. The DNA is TGTGCCAGCAAAGGGACTAGCGGGACCTTCTACAATGAGCAGTTCTTC.